This T cell receptor beta chain was found in a study of beta chain features in type 1 diabetes. Overall study results and limits: The study found that naive, central memory and Treg TCRB repertoires appeared more similar in patients than in healthy donors. Shorter TCRB CDR3s, moderately but significantly so, marked every one of the four CD4+ subsets in Type 1 diabetes patients.

About this clone: What it binds is unknown.

Reverse transcription of all isolated RNA meant that expressed TCRB transcripts were sequenced. The average output of naive, central memory and regulatory T cell samples was about 3.57 million reads. The repertoire was sequenced with immunoSEQ multiplex PCR; TCRdb's copy has only in-frame clones and lacks some. The sample records around 240,000 clones, about 71% being singletons. J lost 1 base, V lost 2 bases, and 6 bases had no gene match. Germline loops: CDR1 SNHLY, CDR2 FYNNEI. The length of the CDR3 is 16 residues. This TCR derives from a man younger than 45 in good health. The sequenced material came from naive CD4+ T cells from blood. V gene TRBV2 combines with J gene TRBJ2-7; 9 nucleotides match TRBD2. The DNA of the CDR3 is TGTGCCAGCAGTGAACTTGGCACTAGCGGGTCCTACGAGCAGTACTTC. This sequence encodes CASSELGTSGSYEQYF. Combining the CDR3 with reference TRBV2 and TRBJ2-7 gives the whole variable domain EPEVTQTPSHQVTQMGQEVILRCVPISNHLYFYWYRQILGQKVEFLVSFYNNEISEKSEIFDDQFSVERPDGSNFTLKIRSTKLEDSAMYFCASSELGTSGSYEQYFGPGTRLTVT.